These T cell receptor beta chains were read from a single sample in a study of T cell responses to AZD1222 COVID-19 vaccine. Generated by immunoSEQ multiplex PCR, the TCRdb table keeps only in-frame clones and is missing some. This repertoire shows 180,000 or so clones, around 89% found once; its top ten account for about 24%. The starting material was peripheral blood, obtained 28 days after the second AZD1222 dose. These receptors originate from an adult who received the AZD1222 COVID-19 vaccine. Each CDR3 is given with its conserved first and last residue.

cdr3_length j_call v_call cdr3_aa
13 TRBJ1-5 TRBV19 CASSPGMLQPQHF
15 TRBJ2-3 TRBV4-3 CASSQDAGGADTQYF
15 TRBJ2-7 TRBV28 CASSLWTSGSYEQYF
15 TRBJ1-1 TRBV6-1 CASSEFGSLNTEAFF
15 TRBJ1-3 TRBV4-3 CASSQDRGVGNTIYF
14 TRBJ2-7 TRBV27 CASSLRGAGYEQYF
14 TRBJ2-5 TRBV7-8 CASSRSDSLETQYF
17 TRBJ2-2 TRBV4-3 CASSQAPVGTGTGELFF
16 TRBJ2-3 TRBV6-5 CASSYSRLTSTDTQYF
13 TRBJ2-7 TRBV7-9 CASSLGTGGEQYF
16 TRBJ2-2 TRBV5-1 CASSLSSGRNTGELFF
13 TRBJ1-6 TRBV14 CASSDVLGSPLHF
16 TRBJ2-7 TRBV7-8 CASSLEGNPITYEQYF
12 TRBJ2-7 TRBV29-1 CSVERAGYEQYF
12 TRBJ2-1 TRBV23-1 CASRTSDNEQFF
14 TRBJ2-7 TRBV27 CASSYRVPSYEQYF
12 TRBJ2-1 TRBV19 CASRGGQSQQFF
12 TRBJ2-7 TRBV7-9 CASSLSHYEQYF
12 TRBJ2-7 TRBV28 CASSGGRGEQYF
15 TRBJ2-7 TRBV11-1 CASSRQRGGAYEQYF
15 TRBJ2-2 TRBV5-5 CASSFGQEITGELFF
14 TRBJ2-7 TRBV6-5 CASSYLGFPGEQYF
15 TRBJ2-1 TRBV7-3 CASSVDRGPYNEQFF
14 TRBJ2-3 TRBV5-4 CASSLRSGKDTQYF